This T cell receptor beta chain appears in the sequencing data of a study of radiation and T cells in renal cell carcinoma. The data were produced by immunoSEQ multiplex PCR, yet TCRdb's version contains in-frame clones alone and is incomplete. The table records tens of thousands of clones, over 70% of them present only once. The CDR3 is 14 amino acids. The junction had 2 bases not matched to a gene; V was cut back by 2 bases and J by 4 bases. CDR1 is MNHEY and CDR2 is SVGAGI in the germline V gene. With respect to this clone: Antigen specificity is unknown.

Study-level results: Pretreatment tumor biopsies were lacking, so baseline clonotypes are unknown. Top tumor clonotypes rose in blood 2 weeks post-radiation, then contracted.

The time point: blood 4 weeks post-SBRT, at nephrectomy. Treatment specified: 15 Gy SBRT to primary tumor, nephrectomy 4 weeks later. Blood was sampled at baseline, 2 weeks and 4 weeks after SBRT. Sequencing used blood, obtained from a patient whose treatment included radiotherapy and nephrectomy. This clonotype was obtained from a man between 60 and 70 years old with renal cell carcinoma. The J gene is TRBJ2-5, the V gene TRBV6-5; TRBD2 matches at 9 bases. DNA of the CDR3: TGTGCCAGCAGTTACGAAGCGGGAGGAGAGACCCAGTACTTC. Translated: CASSYEAGGETQYF.